These 21 T cell receptor beta chains originate from one sample sequenced in a study of Graves' ophthalmopathy and Graves' hyperthyroidism. Amplified material comprised TCR beta CDR3 regions derived from RNA transcripts. First-round RT-PCR employed HTBI primers, with a second-round multiplex PCR after it. TCRdb processed the multiplex PCR reads anew with MiXCR; each CDR3 protein has one entry. The data hold under 200,000 distinct CDR3 sequences, with over 35% observed a single time. Sequenced: peripheral blood. These receptors were taken from a woman in her thirties or forties with Graves' ophthalmopathy.

V and J are TRBV6-2 or TRBV6-3 and TRBJ2-2; 7 bases fit TRBD1. This CDR3 spans 15 amino acids. V dropped 2 bases and J dropped 7; count of bases not matched to a gene: 7. Germline V gene sequence: CDR1 MNHEY, CDR2 SVGEGT. DNA for the CDR3: TGTGCCAGCAGTTACGAAACAGGGGCCGGCGGGGAGCTGTTTTTT. As protein: CASSYETGAGGELFF.

The chain carries TRBV11-2 and TRBJ1-1, with 10 bases matching TRBD1. The CDR3 extends over 13 amino acids. The V gene's germline CDR1 is SGHAT and CDR2 FQNNGV. Germline trimming cut 4 bases from V and 11 bases from J; bases unmatched to any gene: 7. The CDR3 DNA reads TGTGCCAGCAGCTCCGGGACAGGGGACGAGGCTTTCTTT. It specifies CASSSGTGDEAFF. The full variable domain, in which reference TRBV11-2 and TRBJ1-1 provide the parts outside the CDR3, is EAGVAQSPRYKIIEKRQSVAFWCNPISGHATLYWYQQILGQGPKLLIQFQNNGVVDDSQLPKDRFSAERLKGVDSTLKIQPAKLEDSAVYLCASSSGTGDEAFFGQGTRLTVV.

This clonotype showed up many times. The J gene is TRBJ2-5, the V gene TRBV9; D remains unclear. Germline loops: CDR1 SGDLS, CDR2 YYNGEE. Trimming shortened V by 3 bases and J by 4 bases, and 10 bases separated the two germline ends. The CDR3 runs to 13 residues. The CDR3 is CASSGPSRETQYF. Here the CDR3 DNA reads TGTGCCAGCAGCGGCCCCAGCCGAGAGACCCAGTACTTC.

Ten or more counts support this clonotype. The chain couples TRBV19 to TRBJ2-5, with 7 positions matching TRBD2. The CDR3 is made up of 15 amino acids. V dropped 1 base and J dropped 2; count of bases not matched to a gene: 4. Looked up from germline, CDR1 is LNHDA and CDR2 is SQIVND (reference sequence). This CDR3 is CASSIAASGQETQYF. The CDR3 nucleotides read TGTGCCAGTAGTATAGCGGCTAGCGGACAAGAGACCCAGTACTTC.

DNA for the CDR3: TGTGCCAGCAGTTTATCGGGACAGTGGACTTTAGGCTACACCTTC. It specifies CASSLSGQWTLGYTF. This chain connects TRBV28 to TRBJ1-2; 7 bases align to TRBD1. Germline values: CDR1 MDHEN, CDR2 SYDVKM. The ends lost 1 base at V and 8 bases at J; junction bases unmatched: 10. This CDR3 is built from 15 residues.

The CDR3, as DNA: TGTGCCAGCAGTTCACGACCCACTGAAGCTTTCTTT. Amino acids: CASSSRPTEAFF. The chain links TRBV12-3 or TRBV12-4 to TRBJ1-1; D gene ambiguous. This CDR3 has 12 residues. With 4 bases removed from V and 4 bases from J, the gap between germline ends came to 7 bases.

The sample holds many counts of this clonotype. The chain carries TRBV6-5 and TRBJ1-3; no firm D call. Germline CDR1 is MNHEY and CDR2 is SVGAGI. Trimming removed 6 bases from V and 0 bases from J, with 12 bases in between. The CDR3 totals 15 residues. The CDR3 spells CASSSSANSGNTIYF. CDR3 bases: TGTGCCAGCAGCTCATCAGCGAACTCTGGAAACACCATATATTTT.

DNA for the CDR3: TGTGCCAGCAGTAATCAAGAGTACCAAGAGACCCAGTACTTC. This translates into CASSNQEYQETQYF. V usage is TRBV6-1 and J usage is TRBJ2-5; D is undetermined. The V gene's germline CDR1 is MNHNS and CDR2 SASEGT. The CDR3 loop spans 14 amino acids. Trimming stripped 5 bases from V and 0 bases from J, with 10 bases between.

This clonotype was seen repeatedly, ten times or more. V and J are TRBV6-2 or TRBV6-3 and TRBJ2-5; D is ambiguous. Germline V lookup: CDR1 MNHEY, CDR2 SVGEGT. This CDR3 is 12 amino acids long. The V gene lost 2 bases and the J gene lost 5 bases, with 6 bases spanning the gap. DNA for the CDR3: TGTGCCAGCAGTTACGTGGGGGAGACCCAGTACTTC. This translates into CASSYVGETQYF.

At least ten counts were recorded for this clonotype. The chain is built from TRBV28 and TRBJ2-7, with TRBD2 identical over 7 bases. This CDR3 spans 14 amino acids. Losses at the gene ends were 4 bases for V and 2 bases for J; bases not matched to a gene: 5. CDR1 MDHEN and CDR2 SYDVKM come from the germline V gene. Written as DNA, the CDR3 is TGTGCCAGCAGTTCCGGGACTACTCCCTACGAGCAGTACTTC. Translated, it gives CASSSGTTPYEQYF.

This clonotype occurred many times. In this CDR3 the conserved last residue, phenylalanine or tryptophan, is missing, so a read error is likely. This chain uses TRBV28 with TRBJ1-5, with 9 bases fitting TRBD1. V lost 6 bases, J lost 7 bases, and 13 bases stayed unmatched. The CDR3 runs 16 residues. Germline loops: CDR1 MDHEN, CDR2 SYDVKM. The CDR3 sequence: CASSPVAGTGSQPQHL. The CDR3 DNA follows: TGTGCCAGCAGCCCAGTCGCCGGGACAGGGAGCCAGCCCCAGCATCTT.

This chain uses TRBV7-2 with TRBJ2-5; 8 positions match TRBD2. The V gene's germline CDR1 is SGHTA and CDR2 FQGNSA. The CDR3 length is 15 residues. The ends lost 5 bases at V and 4 bases at J; junction bases unmatched: 9. The CDR3 DNA is TGTGCCAGCAGCCAGACTCAGGCGGGGGGAGAGACCCAGTACTTC. Its protein product is CASSQTQAGGETQYF.

This clonotype was recorded at least ten times. J is TRBJ2-5 and V is TRBV12-3 or TRBV12-4; 9 positions agree with TRBD2. The CDR3 covers 13 residues. J lost 4 bases, V lost 5 bases, and 2 bases had no gene match. The CDR3 protein is CASSLLAGETQYF. CDR3 nucleotide sequence: TGTGCCAGCAGTCTACTAGCGGGAGAGACCCAGTACTTC.

V usage is TRBV12-3 or TRBV12-4 and J usage is TRBJ2-5; 7 bases line up with TRBD1. Trimming removed 2 bases from V and 7 bases from J; junction bases left unmatched: 4. The CDR3 has 13 amino acids. CDR3 sequence reads: CASSLQQGVTQYF. CDR3 sequence (DNA): TGTGCCAGCAGTTTACAGCAGGGGGTGACCCAGTACTTC.

This sequence joins TRBV7-2 and TRBJ2-7, with 10 bases lining up with TRBD2. This CDR3 region has 15 residues. Germline loops: CDR1 SGHTA, CDR2 FQGNSA. The trim removed 6 bases at V and 6 bases at J, leaving 11 bases unmatched. The CDR3 loop reads CASRPSLAGVSEQYF. The CDR3 DNA follows: TGTGCCAGCAGGCCTAGCCTAGCGGGAGTATCCGAGCAGTACTTC.

At least ten counts were recorded for this clonotype. This chain links TRBV29-1 with TRBJ1-2; D not certain. Germline V gene sequence: CDR1 SQVTM, CDR2 ANQGSEA. The CDR3 runs 11 residues. V lost 1 base and J lost 3, with 3 bases in between. The CDR3 sequence: CSVEVDYGYTF. Here the CDR3 DNA reads TGCAGCGTTGAAGTGGACTATGGCTACACCTTC.

This clonotype was observed once. The chain is built from TRBV7-9 and TRBJ1-1, with D tentatively TRBD1 (6 bases). This CDR3 has 13 amino acids. V was trimmed by 5 bases and J by 4 bases, leaving 11 bases between them. CDR1 SEHNR and CDR2 FQNEAQ come from the germline V gene (reference sequence). CDR3 nucleotide sequence: TGTGCCAGCAGCCCCAGGGACACCACTGAAGCTTTCTTT. Encoded protein: CASSPRDTTEAFF.

The chain's CDR3 is CASSERRGNQPQHF. CDR3 nucleotide sequence: TGTGCCAGCAGTGAAAGGAGGGGCAATCAGCCCCAGCATTTT. The V call is TRBV6-1, the J call TRBJ1-5, with D uncertain. V gave up 2 bases and J gave up 2 bases, with 7 bases separating them. Germline CDR1 reads MNHNS; CDR2 reads SASEGT. The CDR3 loop spans 14 amino acids.

This clonotype was recorded at least ten times. V and J are TRBV4-1 and TRBJ2-5, with D maybe TRBD2 (6 bases). The CDR3 runs 15 residues. The germline V and J ends were trimmed by 1 base and 4 bases, with 13 bases remaining between them. CDR1 is MGHRA and CDR2 is YSYEKL in the germline V gene. DNA for the CDR3: TGCGCCAGCAGCCAAGGATTGAGTAGCGGAGAGACCCAGTACTTC. Translation: CASSQGLSSGETQYF.

The CDR3 nucleotides read TGTGCCAGCAGTCAAGGACAGGGCTATCAGCCCCAGCATTTT. Encoded protein: CASSQGQGYQPQHF. The chain uses TRBV6-1 and TRBJ1-5; 8 nucleotides align to TRBD1. J was trimmed by 5 bases and V by 5 bases; bases with no gene match: 5. The germline gives CDR1 MNHNS, CDR2 SASEGT. This CDR3 region has 14 residues.

This clonotype has ten or more counts. This rearrangement joins TRBV12-3 or TRBV12-4 to TRBJ1-2, with D unclear. The CDR3 runs 13 residues. Deletions cut 6 bases from V and 7 bases from J, with 15 bases between. The DNA of the CDR3 is TGTGCCAGCAGCCCTCGTGGTACGACTGGCTACACCTTC. Translating gives CASSPRGTTGYTF.